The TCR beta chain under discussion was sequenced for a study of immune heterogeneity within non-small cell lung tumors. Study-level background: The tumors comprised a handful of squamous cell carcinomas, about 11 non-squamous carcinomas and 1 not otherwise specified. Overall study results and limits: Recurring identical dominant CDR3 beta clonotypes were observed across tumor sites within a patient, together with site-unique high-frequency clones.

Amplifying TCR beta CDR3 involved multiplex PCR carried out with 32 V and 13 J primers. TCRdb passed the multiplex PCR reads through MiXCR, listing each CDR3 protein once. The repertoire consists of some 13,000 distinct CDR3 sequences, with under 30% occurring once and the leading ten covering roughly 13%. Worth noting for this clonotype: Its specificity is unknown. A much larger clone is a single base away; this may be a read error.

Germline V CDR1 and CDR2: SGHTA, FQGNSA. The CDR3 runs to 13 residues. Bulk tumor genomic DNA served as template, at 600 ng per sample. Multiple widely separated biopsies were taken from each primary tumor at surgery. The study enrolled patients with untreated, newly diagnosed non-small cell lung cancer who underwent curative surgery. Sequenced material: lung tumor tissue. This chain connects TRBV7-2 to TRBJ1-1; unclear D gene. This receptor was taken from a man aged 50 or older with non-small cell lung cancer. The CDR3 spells CASGLDLDTEAFF. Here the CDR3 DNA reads TGTGCCAGCGGCTTAGATCTGGACACTGAAGCTTTCTTT.